The source of this TCR beta chain is a study of blood T cell repertoires in COVID-19 (dated by TCRdb to about 2020). The study in broad terms: The collaborator samples originated in the United States, Italy and Spain and spanned the acute and convalescent phases of COVID-19. The dataset comprised deeply sampled blood TCRbeta repertoires from subjects exposed to, actively infected with, or recovered from COVID-19. The prospective study material was composed of cDNA or gDNA derived from T cells, B-cell-depleted T cells, or PBMCs. Sample metadata almost always included a de-identified subject ID, COVID-19 status, age in years and sex. The repertoires were released in a freely available public database intended as a resource for research on the immune response to SARS-CoV-2. HLA class I and class II types, where available, came from metadata supplied by the sample provider rather than from assay-based typing. Samples were obtained from the ongoing ImmuneRACE study (first 160 participants) and from 1,254 subjects provided by 6 global collaborators.

Participants in the prospective study were aged roughly 18 to 100 years, lived in under 30 United States geographic areas, and enrolled through a virtual design. To assign participants to cohorts, the prospective study relied on clinical history that participants themselves reported in a screening survey and a study questionnaire. ImmuneRACE Cohort 3 recovered participants were defined by two consecutive negative NP/OP PCR tests, healthcare professional clearance, or symptom resolution. Mobile phlebotomists in the prospective study collected whole blood, serum and a nasopharyngeal or oropharyngeal swab from every participant. Participants in the prospective study had the option to provide additional blood draws and questionnaires over a roughly 2-month period. Blood samples from the prospective study were shipped frozen or at room temperature prior to DNA extraction. What the work shows at the level of the full study, not this receptor alone: The quantity of clinical and demographic metadata differed by source and by participant and was supplied without curation.

In this sample, this clone turned up once. The clone's antigen remains unknown. Per-base quality was not reported, and no clone a single base away is much larger than it. TCRbeta CDR3 regions were amplified from genomic DNA using the immunoSEQ Assay, a bias-controlled multiplex PCR. Regarding the original processing steps: The number of nucleated cells in each sample was estimated by amplification of reference gene primers within the assay. Sequence reads were collapsed and filtered to measure the absolute abundance of every unique TCRbeta CDR3 rearrangement. For each sample, productive Simpson clonality was calculated as the square root of Simpson's diversity index over productive rearrangements. The table was pulled from immuneACCESS by TCRdb, which kept in-frame rearrangements only. Such tables lose some clones; where checked, under half of the loss comes from unresolved V genes, and the rest has no known cause. The DNA gave D and trimming, while V, J and clone size come from that table. The sample data list approximately 200,000 clones, and around four fifths of these were observed just once. About 9.3% of the sample is in the top ten clones.

The sequence derives from a middle-aged man who had recovered from COVID-19. The sample was PBMCs or T cells enriched from blood (not recorded which).

The CDR3 amino acid sequence is: CASSPYSSYEQYF. The DNA sequence is TGTGCCAGCAGCCCGTATTCTAGCTACGAGCAGTACTTC. The chain links TRBV7-9 with TRBJ2-7, with the D gene call left open. The germline V gene (reference sequence) provides CDR1 SEHNR and CDR2 FQNEAQ. Spanning cysteine to phenylalanine, the CDR3 consists of 13 amino acids. Solely the CDR3 DNA is kept, with 39 bases framed from the first base. Between the V and J ends, shortened by 5 bases and 3 bases respectively, the junction contains 11 bases.